This TCR beta chain comes out of a study of regulatory T cells in long-lasting Graves disease (dated by TCRdb to 2020 to 2023). For the study in its entirety: In the newly diagnosed Graves' disease group, patients had been taking antithyroid drugs for less than 3 months. Persistent Graves' disease patients were compared with newly diagnosed Graves' disease patients by peripheral blood TCR sequencing and RNA sequencing. The study took place in China and was registered as a clinical trial. A total of some 33 samples were covered by TCR sequencing, comprising roughly 13 persistent and around 20 newly diagnosed Graves' disease patients. Summary of the overall study and its limitations: Only peripheral blood was studied, because thyroid tissue, the primary lesion, was inaccessible. TRBV28, TRBJ1-2 and TRBJ2-5 were preferentially used in persistent disease, while TRBV20-1 and TRBJ2-1 were favored in newly diagnosed disease. Patients with persistent disease shared more public clonotypes (around 2,500) than newly diagnosed patients did (around 980). Compared with newly diagnosed patients, persistent Graves' disease patients had lower TCR Shannon entropy and fewer highly expanded clones, which suggests clonal expansion. Sequencing and analysis were restricted to the TCR beta chain. The small sample size was acknowledged by the authors as a limitation that may reduce accuracy.

This clonotype was observed a handful of times. What antigen it recognizes has not been identified. No base quality values were provided; no much bigger clone lies one nucleotide off. The V end gives up 5 bases and the J end 7 bases, leaving 9 bases in the junction not matched to a gene. The CDR3 covers 16 residues, taking in both the cysteine and the phenylalanine. CDR3 DNA is the only sequence kept; it has 48 bases, read in frame from the first base. The germline V gene specifies SGHVS as CDR1 and FQNEAQ as CDR2. The time point label on this specimen signifies: newly diagnosed GD, antithyroid drugs for less than 3 months. For both TCR sequencing and RNA sequencing, RNA was extracted from PBMCs in TRIzol. Graves' disease was diagnosed according to American Thyroid Association guidelines. Patients were recruited from an endocrinology department in Xi'an, China. Each patient gave 9 to 10 milliliters of peripheral blood, collected in an EDTA anticoagulant tube. Ficoll Paque Plus density gradient separation was used to isolate PBMCs, and no further T cell sorting was performed. An Agilent 2100 Bioanalyzer and agarose gel were used to assess RNA quality, and a NanoDrop 2000 was used to measure RNA concentration.

Receptors were amplified or captured by multiplex PCR. Sequencing was carried out with an Illumina HiSeq 4000. CDR3 regions were amplified by Arm-PCR with iRepertoire HTBI primers to construct TCR beta libraries. Gel purification was performed on PCR products prior to sequencing. Concerning the study's data processing: Gene usage analysis of CDR3 amino acid clonotypes relied on the 55 to 80 TRBV and 13 to 15 TRBJ segments identified across samples. Filtered high-quality paired reads were merged into contigs using COPE and FqMerger. Contigs were aligned with BLAST to IMGT TRBV, TRBD and TRBJ reference genes, and CDR3 was defined per IMGT. Clonotypes above 0.1% frequency were classified as highly expanded clones. Shannon entropy was used to measure repertoire diversity, and the Gini coefficient was used to measure V-J evenness. A clonotype was considered public if more than one individual shared it. The public reads were quality trimmed at Q25 with fastp and then assembled into clones with MiXCR by TCRdb, keeping productive beta chains. Each CDR3 protein appears once, grouped with its most common genes and DNA. These V and J calls originate from TCRdb's pipeline instead of the authors' own analysis. Present in this sample are approximately 460,000 distinct CDR3 sequences, approximately 16% of which were seen just once. Around 11% of the sample rests with the top ten.

The same specimen was also included in a second study, on T cells in Graves' hyperthyroidism and ophthalmopathy. That second report states: Stable Graves' hyperthyroidism was defined as no progression to ophthalmopathy during 18 months of follow-up. Hyperthyroidism patients were aged 18 to 65 years and newly diagnosed, with disease duration of less than 2 months. Exclusion was applied to patients with uncontrolled infections, other autoimmune diseases, pregnancy or lactation. Diagnoses relied on clinical symptoms, serum thyroxine and TRAb, thyroid ultrasound and orbital computed tomography. The TCR CDR3 was subjected to a first round of RT-PCR using the HTBI primer set and the Qiagen OneStep RT-PCR kit. Blood samples also contained most of the expanded thyroid clonotypes (frequency above 0.001), which suggests that blood repertoires may reflect thyroid immune responses. A 13 V-J signature model separated ophthalmopathy from stable hyperthyroidism, with about 90% sensitivity and 81.08% specificity in cross-validation and 80%/75% in testing. During validation, the model predicted progression to ophthalmopathy a median of roughly six months ahead of onset, with more than 55% sensitivity and almost 75% specificity. To identify distinguishing TCR V-J signatures, a discovery cohort of around 98 patients was used, comprising 40 to 45 with Graves' ophthalmopathy and around 57 with stable Graves' hyperthyroidism. Whether ophthalmopathy could be predicted prospectively was tested in an independent validation cohort made up of about 20 hyperthyroidism patients plus 17 patients who later progressed to ophthalmopathy. The roughly 100 discovery patients were randomly divided into training and test sets at a 7:3 ratio. In about 6 Graves' hyperthyroidism patients, the study also compared T-cell repertoires from thyroid tissue with T-cell repertoires from blood. After blood sampling, hyperthyroidism patients were treated with methimazole at a starting dose of 30 mg daily, and ophthalmopathy patients were treated with high-dose intravenous methylprednisolone. Libraries were constructed in a second round of multiplex PCR, after which size selection and purification were carried out. Paired-end sequencing of the libraries was performed with 100 bp reads on an Illumina HiSeq2000. SOAPnuke was used to process the raw data, throwing out any read that contained adapters or uncalled bases, had a mean Phred below 15, or lacked an exact constant-primer or identifier match. COPE v1.2.5 was used to merge the high-quality paired reads, and each unique nucleotide sequence was defined as a clonotype. Clonotypes were aligned to IMGT TRBV, TRBD and TRBJ reference segments using MiTCR v1.1. The analysis was restricted to V-J combinations with a frequency above 0.0001, which together covered 99.2% of the repertoires. The TCS score was defined as F50 (clonal expansion) divided by E x V (chaos), with BLOSUM62-based TCRdist calculated between CDR3 peptides within each V-J. Welch's t-statistics and random forest reduced roughly 500 V-J features to roughly 13, which were used in a naive Bayes classifier (R e1071). No statistical method was used to fix the sample size in advance, and group allocation was not hidden from the investigators. The paper reports TCR Vbeta CDR3 sequencing of 130 to 150 peripheral blood samples: under 45 ophthalmopathy, 75 to 80 hyperthyroidism and some 17 progressor patients.

The clonotype comes from a woman aged 25 to 39 with Graves disease. Donor details come from another sample of the same person, matched by shared clones. Here the sequenced sample was peripheral blood mononuclear cells (PBMCs), taken at new diagnosis, from a patient treated with antithyroid drugs. The chain employs TRBV7-8 and TRBJ2-1; the central 12 bases match TRBD2. The CDR3 is CASSPQTSGSWNEQFF. The bases read TGTGCCAGCAGCCCACAGACTAGCGGGAGCTGGAATGAGCAGTTCTTC.